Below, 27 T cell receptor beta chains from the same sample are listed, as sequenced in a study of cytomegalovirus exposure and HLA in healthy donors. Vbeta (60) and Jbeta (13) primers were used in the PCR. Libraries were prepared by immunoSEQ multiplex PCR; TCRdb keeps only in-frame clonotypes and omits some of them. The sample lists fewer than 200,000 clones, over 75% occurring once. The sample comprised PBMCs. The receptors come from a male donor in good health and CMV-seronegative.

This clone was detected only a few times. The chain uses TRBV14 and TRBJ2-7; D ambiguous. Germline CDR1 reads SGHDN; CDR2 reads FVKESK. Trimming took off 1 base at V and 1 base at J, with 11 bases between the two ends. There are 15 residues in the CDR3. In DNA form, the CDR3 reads TGTGCCAGCAGCCAAGTCACCGACAAATCCTACGAGCAGTACTTC. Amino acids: CASSQVTDKSYEQYF.

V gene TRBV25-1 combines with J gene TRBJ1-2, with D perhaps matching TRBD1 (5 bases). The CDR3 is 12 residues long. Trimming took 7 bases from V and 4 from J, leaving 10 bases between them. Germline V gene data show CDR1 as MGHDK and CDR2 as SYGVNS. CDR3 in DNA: TGTGCCAGCACGGGGGGTGCCTATGGCTACACCTTC. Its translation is CASTGGAYGYTF.

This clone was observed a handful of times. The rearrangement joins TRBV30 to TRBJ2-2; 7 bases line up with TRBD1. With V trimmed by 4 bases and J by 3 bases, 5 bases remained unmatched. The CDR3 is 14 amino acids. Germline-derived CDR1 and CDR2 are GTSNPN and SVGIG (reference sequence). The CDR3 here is CAWTRDRYTGELFF. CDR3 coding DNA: TGTGCCTGGACCCGGGACAGATACACCGGGGAGCTGTTTTTT.

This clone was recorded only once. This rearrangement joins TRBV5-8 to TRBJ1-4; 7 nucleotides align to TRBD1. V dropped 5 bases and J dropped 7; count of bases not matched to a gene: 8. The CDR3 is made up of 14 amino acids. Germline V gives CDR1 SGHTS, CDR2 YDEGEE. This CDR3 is CASSLTGSSEKLFF. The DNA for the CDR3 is TGTGCCAGCAGTTTGACAGGGTCTTCTGAAAAACTGTTTTTT.

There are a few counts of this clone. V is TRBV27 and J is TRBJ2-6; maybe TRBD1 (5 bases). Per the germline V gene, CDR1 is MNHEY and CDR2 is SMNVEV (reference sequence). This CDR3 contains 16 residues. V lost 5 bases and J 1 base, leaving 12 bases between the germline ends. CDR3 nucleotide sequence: TGTGCCAGCAGTCAGGGTTCCTTTTCTGGGGCCAACGTCCTGACTTTC. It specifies CASSQGSFSGANVLTF.

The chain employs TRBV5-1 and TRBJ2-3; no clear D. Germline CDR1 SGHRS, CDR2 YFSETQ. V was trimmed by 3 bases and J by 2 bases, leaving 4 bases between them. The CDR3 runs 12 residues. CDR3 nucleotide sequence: TGCGCCAGCAGCTCTAACACAGATACGCAGTATTTT. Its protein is CASSSNTDTQYF.

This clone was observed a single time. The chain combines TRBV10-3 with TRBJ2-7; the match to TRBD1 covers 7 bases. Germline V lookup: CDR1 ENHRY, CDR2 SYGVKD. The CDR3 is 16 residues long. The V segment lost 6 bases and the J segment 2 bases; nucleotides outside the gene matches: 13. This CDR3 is CAISVTGLTNTYEQYF. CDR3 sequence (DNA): TGTGCCATCAGCGTGACAGGGCTTACGAACACCTACGAGCAGTACTTC.

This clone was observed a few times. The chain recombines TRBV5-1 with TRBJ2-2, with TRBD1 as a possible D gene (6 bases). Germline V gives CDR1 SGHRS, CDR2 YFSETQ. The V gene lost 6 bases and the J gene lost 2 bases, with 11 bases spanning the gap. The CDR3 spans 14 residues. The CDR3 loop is CASTGQRNTGELFF. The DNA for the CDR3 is TGCGCCAGCACCGGACAGAGAAACACCGGGGAGCTGTTTTTT.

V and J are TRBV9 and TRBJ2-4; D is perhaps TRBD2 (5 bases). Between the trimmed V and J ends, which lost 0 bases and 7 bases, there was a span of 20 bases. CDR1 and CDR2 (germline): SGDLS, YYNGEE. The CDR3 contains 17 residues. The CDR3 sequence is CASSVATPGSGSNIQYF. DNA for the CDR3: TGTGCCAGCAGCGTAGCTACGCCAGGTTCGGGGTCCAACATTCAGTACTTC.

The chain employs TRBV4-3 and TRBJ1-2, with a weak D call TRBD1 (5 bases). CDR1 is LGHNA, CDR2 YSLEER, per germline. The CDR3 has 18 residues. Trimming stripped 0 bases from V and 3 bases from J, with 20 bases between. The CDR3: CASSQEGRPGYRDYGYTF. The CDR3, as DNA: TGCGCCAGCAGCCAAGAAGGGAGGCCAGGGTACAGAGACTATGGCTACACCTTC.

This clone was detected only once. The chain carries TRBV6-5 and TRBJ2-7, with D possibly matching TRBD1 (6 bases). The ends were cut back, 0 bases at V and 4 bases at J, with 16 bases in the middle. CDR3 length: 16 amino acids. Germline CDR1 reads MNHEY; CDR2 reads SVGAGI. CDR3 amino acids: CASSYSRSGDIYEQYF. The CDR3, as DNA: TGTGCCAGCAGTTACTCGAGATCAGGGGATATTTACGAGCAGTACTTC.

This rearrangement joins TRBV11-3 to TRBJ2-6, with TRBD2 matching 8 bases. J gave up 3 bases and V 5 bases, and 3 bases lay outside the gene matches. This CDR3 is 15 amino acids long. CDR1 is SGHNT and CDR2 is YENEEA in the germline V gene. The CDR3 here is CASSPGGNGANVLTF. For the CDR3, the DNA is TGTGCCAGCAGCCCGGGGGGGAATGGGGCCAACGTCCTGACTTTC.

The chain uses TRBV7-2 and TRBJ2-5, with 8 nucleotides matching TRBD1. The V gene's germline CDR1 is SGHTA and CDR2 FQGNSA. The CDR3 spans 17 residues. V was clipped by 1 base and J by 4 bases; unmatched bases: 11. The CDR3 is CASSLVGGTGFVETQYF. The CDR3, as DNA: TGTGCCAGCAGCTTAGTCGGCGGGACAGGTTTCGTAGAGACCCAGTACTTC.

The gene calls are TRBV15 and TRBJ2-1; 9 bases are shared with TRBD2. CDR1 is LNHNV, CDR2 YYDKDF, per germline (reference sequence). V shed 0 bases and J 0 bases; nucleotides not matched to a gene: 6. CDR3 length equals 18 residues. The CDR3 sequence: CATSREVAGAGSYNEQFF. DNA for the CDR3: TGTGCCACCAGCAGAGAAGTAGCGGGGGCTGGCTCCTACAATGAGCAGTTCTTC. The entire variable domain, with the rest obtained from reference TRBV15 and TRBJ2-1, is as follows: DAMVIQNPRYQVTQFGKPVTLSCSQTLNHNVMYWYQQKSSQAPKLLFHYYDKDFNNEADTPDNFQSRRPNTSFCFLDIRSPGLGDTAMYLCATSREVAGAGSYNEQFFGPGTRLTVL.

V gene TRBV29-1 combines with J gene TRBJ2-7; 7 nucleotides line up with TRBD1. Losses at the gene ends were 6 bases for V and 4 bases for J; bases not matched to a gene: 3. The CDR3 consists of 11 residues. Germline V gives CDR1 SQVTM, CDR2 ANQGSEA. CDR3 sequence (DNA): TGCAGCGTAGACAGGGATTACGAGCAGTACTTC. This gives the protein CSVDRDYEQYF.

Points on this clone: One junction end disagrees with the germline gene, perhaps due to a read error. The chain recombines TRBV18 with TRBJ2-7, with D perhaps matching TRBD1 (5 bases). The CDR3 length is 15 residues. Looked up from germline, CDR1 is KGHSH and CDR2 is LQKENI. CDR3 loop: CANSPPVRRGYEQYF. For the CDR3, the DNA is TGTGCCAACTCACCACCCGTCAGAAGGGGCTACGAGCAGTACTTC. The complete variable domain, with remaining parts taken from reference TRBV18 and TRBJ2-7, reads NAGVMQNPRHLVRRRGQEARLRCSPMKGHSHVYWYRQLPEEGLKFMVYLQKENIIDESGMPKERFSAEFPKEGPSILRIQQVVRGDSAAYFCANSPPVRRGYEQYFGPGTRLTVT.

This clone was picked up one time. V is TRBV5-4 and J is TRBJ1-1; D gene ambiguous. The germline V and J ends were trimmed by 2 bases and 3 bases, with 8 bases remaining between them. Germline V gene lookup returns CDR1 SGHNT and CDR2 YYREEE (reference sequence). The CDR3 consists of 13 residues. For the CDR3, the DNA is TGTGCCAGCAGCTTTTCCCGGGACACTGAAGCTTTCTTT. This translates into CASSFSRDTEAFF.

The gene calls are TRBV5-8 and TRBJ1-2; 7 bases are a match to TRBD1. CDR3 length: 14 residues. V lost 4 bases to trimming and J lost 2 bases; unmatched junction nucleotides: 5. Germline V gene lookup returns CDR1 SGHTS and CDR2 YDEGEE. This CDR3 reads CASSPGQVNYGYTF. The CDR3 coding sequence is TGTGCCAGCAGCCCCGGACAGGTGAACTATGGCTACACCTTC.

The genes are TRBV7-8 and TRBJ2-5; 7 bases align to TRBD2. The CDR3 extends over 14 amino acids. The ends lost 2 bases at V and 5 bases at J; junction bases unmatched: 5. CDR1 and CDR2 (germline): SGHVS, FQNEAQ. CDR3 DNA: TGTGCCAGCAGCTTATTTACTAGCGAGGAGACCCAGTACTTC. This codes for CASSLFTSEETQYF.

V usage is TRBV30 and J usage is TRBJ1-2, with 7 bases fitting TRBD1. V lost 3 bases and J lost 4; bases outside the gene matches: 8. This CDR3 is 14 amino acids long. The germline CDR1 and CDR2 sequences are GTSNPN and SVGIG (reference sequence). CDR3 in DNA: TGTGCCTGGAGCGGAGGGGGCGCGACCTATGGCTACACCTTC. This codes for CAWSGGGATYGYTF.

The CDR3 reads CASSDRGQGGLAPNEQFF. CDR3 bases: TGTGCCAGCAGCGACCGAGGACAGGGAGGGCTAGCACCCAATGAGCAGTTCTTC. The chain joins TRBV7-9 to TRBJ2-1; tentative D call: TRBD1 (8 bases). Germline CDR1 and CDR2: SEHNR and FQNEAQ (reference sequence). With 5 bases removed from V and 6 bases from J, the gap between germline ends came to 26 bases. The CDR3 contains 18 residues.

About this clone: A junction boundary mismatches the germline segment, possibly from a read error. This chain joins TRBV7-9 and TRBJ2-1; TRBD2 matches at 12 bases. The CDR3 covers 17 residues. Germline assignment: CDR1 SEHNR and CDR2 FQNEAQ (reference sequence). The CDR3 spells CSSSQTSGGPPYNEQFF. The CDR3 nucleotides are TGTTCCAGCAGCCAGACTAGCGGGGGACCCCCCTACAATGAGCAGTTCTTC.

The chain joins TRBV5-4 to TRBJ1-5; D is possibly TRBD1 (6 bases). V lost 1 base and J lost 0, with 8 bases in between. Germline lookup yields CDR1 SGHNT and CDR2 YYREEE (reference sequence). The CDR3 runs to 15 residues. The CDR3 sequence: CASSLWGRSNQPQHF. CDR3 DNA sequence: TGTGCCAGCAGCTTGTGGGGGCGTAGCAATCAGCCCCAGCATTTT.

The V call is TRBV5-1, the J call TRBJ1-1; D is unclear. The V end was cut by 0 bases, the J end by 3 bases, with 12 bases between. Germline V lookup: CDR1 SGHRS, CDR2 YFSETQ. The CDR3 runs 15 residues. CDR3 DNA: TGCGCCAGCAGCTTGGCAGGAGGACGGGACACTGAAGCTTTCTTT. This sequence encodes CASSLAGGRDTEAFF.

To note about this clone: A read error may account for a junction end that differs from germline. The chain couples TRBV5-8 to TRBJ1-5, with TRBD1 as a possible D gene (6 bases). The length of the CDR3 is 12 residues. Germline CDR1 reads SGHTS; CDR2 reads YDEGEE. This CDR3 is CASSSQGQPQPF. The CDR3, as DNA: TGTGCCAGCAGCTCACAGGGCCAGCCCCAGCCTTTT.

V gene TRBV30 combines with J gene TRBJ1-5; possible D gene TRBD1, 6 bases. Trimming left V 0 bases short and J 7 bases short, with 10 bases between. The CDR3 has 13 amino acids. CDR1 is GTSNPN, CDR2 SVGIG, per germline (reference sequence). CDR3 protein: CAWSVQGVQPQHF. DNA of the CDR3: TGTGCCTGGAGTGTACAGGGTGTCCAGCCCCAGCATTTT.

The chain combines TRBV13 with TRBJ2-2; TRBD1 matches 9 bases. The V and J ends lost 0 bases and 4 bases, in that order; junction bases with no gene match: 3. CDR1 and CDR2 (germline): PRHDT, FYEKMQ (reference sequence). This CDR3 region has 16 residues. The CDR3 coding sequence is TGTGCCAGCAGCTTAGGACAGGGGGCGGGCACCGGGGAGCTGTTTTTT. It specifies CASSLGQGAGTGELFF.